One sample yielded the 15 T cell receptor beta chains listed below, sequenced in a study of synovial regulatory T cells in juvenile arthritis. This table comes from immunoSEQ multiplex PCR, and its TCRdb copy is limited to in-frame clones, with some not included. The clone table shows approximately 7,000 clones, with the ten largest holding under 2%. Specimen: Treg cells from blood. Subset of the sample: remaining (HLA-DR-negative) circulating blood Treg cells. All receptors derive from a donor younger than 30 with juvenile idiopathic arthritis.

This chain links TRBV2 with TRBJ2-1; checking the TCRdb D call of TRBD1 is not possible without DNA. Per the germline V gene, CDR1 is SNHLY and CDR2 is FYNNEI. The CDR3 has 15 residues. A DNA sequence was not provided. CDR3 sequence: CASRLRQGGKYEQFF. The complete variable domain, with remaining parts taken from reference TRBV2 and TRBJ2-1, reads EPEVTQTPSHQVTQMGQEVILRCVPISNHLYFYWYRQILGQKVEFLVSFYNNEISEKSEIFDDQFSVERPDGSNFTLKIRSTKLEDSAMYFCASRLRQGGKYEQFFGPGTRLTVL.

The chain combines TRBV7-2 with TRBJ2-7; TCRdb's D call of TRBD1 is untestable without DNA. Germline-derived CDR1 and CDR2 are SGHTA and FQGNSA. The CDR3 has 15 amino acids. No DNA was logged. This chain's CDR3 is CASSPSRQTTYEQYF.

The chain links TRBV30 to TRBJ2-7; lacking DNA, the TRBD2 call made by TCRdb goes unchecked. The germline V gene encodes CDR1 GTSNPN and CDR2 SVGIG (reference sequence). The CDR3 spans 14 residues. The nucleotide record is missing. The CDR3 sequence: CAWSVSAGTYEQYF.

This chain joins TRBV7-2 and TRBJ1-5. CDR3 size: 14 residues. Nucleotide data are not available. Germline V lookup: CDR1 SGHTA, CDR2 FQGNSA. The CDR3 spells CASSLGAVNQPQHF.

The chain uses TRBV7-9 and TRBJ2-5; there is no DNA to check the TCRdb D call of TRBD2. The CDR3 covers 18 residues. A DNA sequence was not provided. Germline-derived CDR1 and CDR2 are SEHNR and FQNEAQ (reference sequence). CDR3 amino acids: CASSLVRGALALQETQYF.

This clone is classed as medium-sized (0.01 to 0.1%) by frequency. The rearrangement links TRBV2 to TRBJ2-3. Germline CDR1 reads SNHLY; CDR2 reads FYNNEI. CDR3 length: 14 residues. Only the protein sequence is given. CDR3 in amino acids: CASIIRDQTDTQYF.

The CDR3 here is CAWSRRLASSYEQYF. The rearrangement uses TRBV30 and TRBJ2-7. Per germline, CDR1 GTSNPN and CDR2 SVGIG (reference sequence). The CDR3 covers 15 residues. A DNA sequence was not provided.

The V and J genes are TRBV4-3 and TRBJ1-2; the D gene TCRdb calls, TRBD1, cannot be checked with no DNA. This CDR3 spans 15 amino acids. No DNA is listed. From germline, CDR1 is LGHNA and CDR2 YSLEER. CDR3 sequence: CASSQDSWANYGYTF.

The rearrangement links TRBV7-9 to TRBJ1-3. The CDR3 extends over 19 amino acids. Only the protein is available. Per the germline V gene, CDR1 is SEHNR and CDR2 is FQNEAQ (reference sequence). CDR3 protein: CASSLFGAGRSHSGNTIYF.

The V gene is TRBV28, the J gene TRBJ2-7; TCRdb's D call, TRBD2, is unchecked because there is no DNA. Germline CDR1 MDHEN, CDR2 SYDVKM. The CDR3 is 20 residues long. DNA for this receptor is not on file. The CDR3 loop is CASSALVRGMASGSLYEQYF.

The chain's CDR3 is CASSRGRGRGETQYF. This chain links TRBV19 with TRBJ2-5; the TCRdb call, TRBD1, lacks DNA for checking. CDR1 is LNHDA and CDR2 is SQIVND in the germline V gene (reference sequence). CDR3 length equals 15 residues. Nucleotide data are not available. The variable domain in full, completed from reference TRBV19 and TRBJ2-5, reads DGGITQSPKYLFRKEGQNVTLSCEQNLNHDAMYWYRQDPGQGLRLIYYSQIVNDFQKGDIAEGYSVSREKKESFPLTVTSAQKNPTAFYLCASSRGRGRGETQYFGPGTRLLVL.

CDR3 loop: CASSLSPFPDRGYGYTF. The chain carries TRBV27 and TRBJ1-2; absent DNA, TCRdb's TRBD1 call cannot be checked. The CDR3 contains 17 residues. A DNA sequence was not provided. CDR1 is MNHEY and CDR2 is SMNVEV in the germline V gene (reference sequence).

This clone is classed as medium-sized by frequency. The chain carries TRBV30 and TRBJ1-5. This CDR3 has 12 amino acids. DNA is not recorded here. Germline V gives CDR1 GTSNPN, CDR2 SVGIG (reference sequence). The CDR3 spells CAWSPGYQPQHF.

CDR3 residues: CASSLKQRDNEQFF. The genes are TRBV5-6 and TRBJ2-1; TCRdb's D gene call, TRBD2, goes unchecked for lack of DNA. This CDR3 spans 14 amino acids. The nucleotide record is missing. The germline CDR1 and CDR2 sequences are SGHDT and YYEEEE. The full variable domain, its missing parts supplied by reference TRBV5-6 and TRBJ2-1, is DAGVTQSPTHLIKTRGQQVTLRCSPKSGHDTVSWYQQALGQGPQFIFQYYEEEERQRGNFPDRFSGHQFPNYSSELNVNALLLGDSALYLCASSLKQRDNEQFFGPGTRLTVL.

The rearrangement uses TRBV7-9 and TRBJ2-7; with no DNA, the TCRdb D assignment of TRBD1 cannot be verified. Germline values: CDR1 SEHNR, CDR2 FQNEAQ (reference sequence). This CDR3 has 16 residues. DNA for this receptor is not on file. This CDR3 is CASSLDLAGSSDEQYF.